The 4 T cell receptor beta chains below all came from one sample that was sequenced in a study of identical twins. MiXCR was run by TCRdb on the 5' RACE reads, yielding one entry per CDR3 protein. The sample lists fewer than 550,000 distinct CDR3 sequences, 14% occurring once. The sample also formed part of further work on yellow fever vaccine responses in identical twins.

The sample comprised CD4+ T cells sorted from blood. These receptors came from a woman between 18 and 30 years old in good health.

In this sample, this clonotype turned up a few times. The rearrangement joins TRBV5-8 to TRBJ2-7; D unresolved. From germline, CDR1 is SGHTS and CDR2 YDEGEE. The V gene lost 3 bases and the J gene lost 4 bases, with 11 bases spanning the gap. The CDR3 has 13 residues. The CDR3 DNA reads TGTGCCAGCAGCTGGACGGCAACATACGAGCAGTACTTC. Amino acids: CASSWTATYEQYF.

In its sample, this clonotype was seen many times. The CDR3 DNA reads as TGCAGTGTCAATGACGGGGCCCAAGAGACCCAGTACTTC. This encodes CSVNDGAQETQYF. The genes are TRBV20-1 and TRBJ2-5; D may correspond to TRBD1 or TRBD2 (5 bases each). Trimming pared 7 bases from V and 1 base from J, leaving 13 bases between. CDR3 length: 13 residues. Per the germline V gene, CDR1 is DFQATT and CDR2 is SNEGSKA (reference sequence).

The DNA of the CDR3 is TGTGCCAGCAGACTTAACAGGGGGCTTAACACCGGGGAGCTGTTTTTT. This sequence encodes CASRLNRGLNTGELFF. V and J are TRBV6-1 and TRBJ2-2; 9 nucleotides line up with TRBD1. The germline CDR1 and CDR2 sequences are MNHNS and SASEGT. This CDR3 region has 16 residues. V gave up 6 bases and J gave up 2 bases; unmatched junction bases: 7.

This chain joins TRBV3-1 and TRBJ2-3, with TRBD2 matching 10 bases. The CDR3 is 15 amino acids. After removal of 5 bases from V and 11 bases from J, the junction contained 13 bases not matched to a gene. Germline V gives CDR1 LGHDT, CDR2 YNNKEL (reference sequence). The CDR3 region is CASSFPTSGEEKQYF. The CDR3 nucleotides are TGTGCCAGCAGCTTCCCCACTAGCGGGGAGGAAAAGCAGTATTTT.